The rows below give T cell receptor beta chains drawn from one sample of a study of cytomegalovirus exposure and HLA in healthy donors. The assay was immunoSEQ multiplex PCR, and TCRdb's table has in-frame clones only and misses some. The sample has 150,000 to 200,000 clones; over 75% are singletons. Sequencing was done on a sample of PBMCs. The receptors shown here come from a female donor in good health and CMV-seronegative. Both conserved end residues are part of each CDR3. Each record gives: J gene, clone size, CDR3 length, V gene, CDR3 protein. Size is stated for part of the rows, as once, few or many counts, or as a class when the clone is expanded.

TRBJ1-4 | NA | 14 | TRBV11-2 | CASSSTGAREKLFF
TRBJ1-1 | NA | 13 | TRBV15 | CATSRGQDTEAFF
TRBJ1-1 | NA | 16 | TRBV23-1 | CASSQSRTGDGAEAFF
TRBJ2-7 | few | 13 | TRBV7-6 | CASSFRDTYEQYF
TRBJ1-2 | NA | 15 | TRBV7-2 | CASSLGTGGEYRYTF
TRBJ2-3 | NA | 16 | TRBV4-3 | CASSQLTGQTTDTQYF
TRBJ2-5 | NA | 17 | TRBV5-5 | CASSLALAGGPQETQYF
TRBJ2-7 | NA | 13 | TRBV2 | CASSPGENYEQYF
TRBJ1-5 | NA | 15 | TRBV7-9 | CASSPTDRGIQPQHF
TRBJ2-5 | NA | 15 | TRBV7-7 | CASSQRGAVQETQYF
TRBJ2-1 | NA | 14 | TRBV29-1 | CSSAERGMGNEQFF
TRBJ1-6 | NA | 15 | TRBV11-3 | CASSSAGTANSPLHF
TRBJ1-6 | NA | 18 | TRBV5-1 | CASSLGQQGPSYNSPLHF
TRBJ1-1 | NA | 11 | TRBV15 | CATSTQGEAFF
TRBJ2-3 | NA | 15 | TRBV7-3 | CASSLSTLGTDTQYF
TRBJ2-3 | NA | 16 | TRBV11-2 | CASSFSMAERWDTQYF
TRBJ2-5 | NA | 13 | TRBV7-2 | CASSWRDSETQYF
TRBJ2-3 | NA | 11 | TRBV7-3 | CASSLGGDRDF
TRBJ2-7 | NA | 14 | TRBV5-4 | CASSMTTFRNEQYF
TRBJ2-7 | NA | 11 | TRBV2 | CASTVAYEQYF
TRBJ1-2 | NA | 12 | TRBV5-8 | CASSLVGALYTF
TRBJ1-5 | NA | 14 | TRBV7-2 | CASSSGGTHQPQHF
TRBJ1-5 | NA | 14 | TRBV30 | CALSGTGGSQPQHF
TRBJ2-1 | NA | 16 | TRBV6-4 | CASSDWGGDSYNEQFF
TRBJ2-7 | NA | 14 | TRBV15 | CATSRVTGGYEQYF
TRBJ1-1 | few | 11 | TRBV7-9 | CASSWGGEAFF
TRBJ2-7 | once | 15 | TRBV19 | CASSMGYEGTYEQYF
TRBJ1-5 | NA | 15 | TRBV5-6 | CASTITTGSNQPQHF
TRBJ2-2 | NA | 14 | TRBV19 | CATHRLPNTGELFF
TRBJ2-1 | NA | 16 | TRBV14 | CASSQEGGTGYNEQFF
TRBJ2-1 | NA | 13 | TRBV18 | CASSGGAVNEQFF
TRBJ1-3 | NA | 16 | TRBV5-8 | CASSLGTMRGRNTIYF
TRBJ2-7 | NA | 15 | TRBV30 | CAWSVWGERPYEQYF
TRBJ1-2 | NA | 15 | TRBV7-8 | CASRADGTGNYGYTF
TRBJ1-4 | NA | 12 | TRBV29-1 | CSVGGSNEKLFF
TRBJ2-3 | once | 17 | TRBV7-9 | CASSFSPSGRRTDTQYF
TRBJ2-7 | NA | 15 | TRBV11-1 | CASSRGQGVIYEQYF
TRBJ2-1 | NA | 14 | TRBV7-2 | CASSLDPSGRLQFF
TRBJ2-1 | NA | 12 | TRBV5-6 | CASSGNRVSLFF
TRBJ1-6 | NA | 14 | TRBV7-3 | CASSSTGGGSPLHF
TRBJ1-1 | once | 15 | TRBV11-3 | CASSLAGRGDTEAFF
TRBJ1-2 | NA | 15 | TRBV28 | CASSLSPGGHYGYTF